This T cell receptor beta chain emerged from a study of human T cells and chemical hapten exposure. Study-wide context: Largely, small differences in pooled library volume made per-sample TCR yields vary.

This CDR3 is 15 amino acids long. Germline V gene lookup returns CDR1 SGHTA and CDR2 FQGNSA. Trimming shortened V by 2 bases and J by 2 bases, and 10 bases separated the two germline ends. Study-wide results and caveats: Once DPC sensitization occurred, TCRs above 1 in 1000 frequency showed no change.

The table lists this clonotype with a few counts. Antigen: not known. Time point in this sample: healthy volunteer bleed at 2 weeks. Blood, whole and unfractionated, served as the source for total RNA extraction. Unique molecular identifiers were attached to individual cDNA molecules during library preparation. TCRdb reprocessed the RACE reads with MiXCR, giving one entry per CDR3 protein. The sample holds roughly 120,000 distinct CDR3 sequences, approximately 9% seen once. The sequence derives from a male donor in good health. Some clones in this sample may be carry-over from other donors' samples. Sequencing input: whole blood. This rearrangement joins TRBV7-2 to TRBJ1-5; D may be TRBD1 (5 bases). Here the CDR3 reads CASSLQGLGNQPQHF. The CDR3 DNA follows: TGTGCCAGCAGCTTACAGGGATTGGGCAATCAGCCCCAGCATTTT.